This section outlines one T cell receptor (beta chain) sequence together with its context. TCRdb analysed the multiplex PCR reads with MiXCR anew, one entry per CDR3 protein. The table records approximately 100,000 distinct CDR3 sequences, 21% of them present only once. Breast cancer patients provided tissue from their axillary draining lymph nodes. This sample stems from a study of breast tumors, draining lymph nodes, adjacent tissues. With 5 bases removed from V and 0 bases from J, the gap between germline ends came to 5 bases. CDR3 length equals 14 residues. Germline lookup yields CDR1 KGHSH and CDR2 LQKENI.

The source material was axillary lymph node tissue. This clonotype was obtained from a female donor with breast cancer. Some clones in this sample may be carry-over from other donors' samples. This chain connects TRBV18 to TRBJ2-6; no firm D call. For the CDR3, the DNA is TGTGCCAGCTCAGAGTACTCTGGGGCCAACGTCCTGACTTTC. Its protein product is CASSEYSGANVLTF.